A selection of T cell receptor beta chains follows, all from one sample in a study of T-cell memory formation after mild COVID-19. One entry per CDR3 protein results from TCRdb running MiXCR on the 5' RACE reads. The top ten clones hold roughly 7.7% of a sample with 580,000 or so distinct CDR3 sequences, 15% to 20% of them seen once. The sample comprised PBMCs or a T cell subset sorted from them (not recorded which). The receptors here all came from an adult woman who had mild COVID-19 (a few samples of this study predate the infection). Cell type and time point are not known. CDR3s include the opening cysteine and the closing phenylalanine or tryptophan. A D gene is named only where the DNA matches it firmly. Some rows mark clone size as missing; the rest say once, few, many or name a class of expanded clone.

V gene	clone size	D gene	J gene	CDR3 DNA	CDR3 protein
TRBV7-9	few	TRBD1	TRBJ2-7	TGTGCCAGCAGCTGGGGGACAGGCCACTACGAGCAGTACTTC	CASSWGTGHYEQYF
TRBV3-1	NA	NA	TRBJ1-1	TGTGCCAGCAGCCAAGATCTCCTGGAGGCTGAAGCTTTCTTT	CASSQDLLEAEAFF
TRBV5-1	many	NA	TRBJ1-2	TGCGCCAGCAGCTTCGAGAACTATGGCTACACCTTC	CASSFENYGYTF
TRBV5-1	NA	TRBD1	TRBJ1-1	TGCGCCAGCAGCTCACCGGGACAGGAGGGCACTGAAGCTTTCTTT	CASSSPGQEGTEAFF
TRBV2	few	NA	TRBJ2-1	TGTGCCAGCAGTGAAACGACAGGCGCCCACAATGAGCAGTTCTTC	CASSETTGAHNEQFF
TRBV5-1	NA	TRBD2	TRBJ2-1	TGCGCCAGCAGCTTGAGACGGGAGGGCCTTAACAATGAGCAGTTCTTC	CASSLRREGLNNEQFF
TRBV4-1	few	NA	TRBJ1-1	TGCGCCAGCAGCCAAGCCAGGGGCTCAGGGGCTGAAGCTTTCTTT	CASSQARGSGAEAFF
TRBV2	NA	TRBD1	TRBJ1-1	TGTGCCAGCAGCTCCCCCGACAGGGGGCCTGCTGAAGCTTTCTTT	CASSSPDRGPAEAFF
TRBV2	NA	NA	TRBJ2-5	TGTGCCAGCAGTACCTACGGGGCCTCAGAGGAGACCCAGTACTTC	CASSTYGASEETQYF
TRBV11-3	NA	TRBD1	TRBJ2-7	TGTGCCAGCAGCTTAGATCGAGGGACAGCTACCTACGAGCAGTACTTC	CASSLDRGTATYEQYF
TRBV7-2	NA	NA	TRBJ2-6	TGTGCCAGCAGCGAGAGGGACAAGATCCCTGGGGCCAACGTCCTGACTTTC	CASSERDKIPGANVLTF
TRBV5-1	NA	TRBD1	TRBJ1-1	TGCGCCAGCAGCTTCGGGGGACAGGGGTTTTCTGTTGAAGCTTTCTTT	CASSFGGQGFSVEAFF
TRBV5-1	NA	TRBD2	TRBJ2-2	TGCGCCAGCAATCTTGGCGGGGGGCTCACCGGGGAGCTGTTTTTT	CASNLGGGLTGELFF
TRBV5-5	NA	TRBD2	TRBJ2-1	TGTGCCAGCAGCCTCTCTAGCGGGGGGTCCTACAATGAGCAGTTCTTC	CASSLSSGGSYNEQFF
TRBV5-1	few	TRBD2	TRBJ2-3	TGCGCCAGCAGCTTGATGGGACTAGCCTACTCCACAGATACGCAGTATTTT	CASSLMGLAYSTDTQYF
TRBV9	few	NA	TRBJ2-1	TGTGCCAGCAGTACAGGGTACTACAATGAGCAGTTCTTC	CASSTGYYNEQFF
TRBV12-3/TRBV12-4	NA	NA	TRBJ1-1	TGTGCCAGCAGCCCCATGGGGTACACTGAAGCTTTCTTT	CASSPMGYTEAFF
TRBV18	few	NA	TRBJ2-5	TGTGCCAGCTCACCACCGGTTTTTGGGTCGGAGACCCAGTACTTC	CASSPPVFGSETQYF
TRBV20-1	NA	NA	TRBJ2-1	TGCAGTGCTAGAGCGGCCGTCTCCTACAATGAGCAGTTCTTC	CSARAAVSYNEQFF
TRBV15	few	NA	TRBJ1-5	TGTGCCACCAGCAGAGATTGGGTTAATAGCAATCAGCCCCAGCATTTT	CATSRDWVNSNQPQHF
TRBV27	many	NA	TRBJ2-4	TGTGCCAGCAGCCTGGGGTGGGCCACCTACAAAAACATTCAGTACTTC	CASSLGWATYKNIQYF
TRBV20-1	NA	NA	TRBJ1-2	TGCAGTGCTAGAGGGGGGCCGAATAACTATGGCTACACCTTC	CSARGGPNNYGYTF
TRBV15	NA	NA	TRBJ2-2	TGTGCCACCAGCACTAGCACAGCCGGGGAGCTGTTTTTT	CATSTSTAGELFF
TRBV6-6	NA	NA	TRBJ1-2	TGTGCCAGCCGAGCATCCGGCGGCTACACCTTC	CASRASGGYTF